These 28 T cell receptor beta chains share one sample of origin, sequenced in a study of radiotherapy plus CTLA-4 blockade in lung cancer. Measured with immunoSEQ multiplex PCR; TCRdb has only the in-frame clones, and not every one. The sample includes over 60,000 clones, roughly 84% of them seen just once. Sample: peripheral blood, taken from a patient treated with radiotherapy plus ipilimumab. The receptors here all came from a human donor with non-small cell lung cancer that progressed on radiotherapy plus ipilimumab.

The gene calls are TRBV11-2 and TRBJ2-2; D uncertain. Germline lookup yields CDR1 SGHAT and CDR2 FQNNGV. CDR3 size: 15 residues. V gave up 0 bases and J gave up 5 bases, with 10 bases separating them. The CDR3 here is CASSLDHSATGELFF. Written as DNA, the CDR3 is TGTGCCAGCAGCTTAGATCATTCTGCGACCGGGGAGCTGTTTTTT.

The J gene is TRBJ1-5, the V gene TRBV6-5, with a tentative D call TRBD1 (5 bases). CDR1 is MNHEY and CDR2 is SVGAGI in the germline V gene. The CDR3 covers 14 residues. V was trimmed by 10 bases and J by 1 base, leaving 14 bases between them. The CDR3 DNA follows: TGTGCCACAGGAAAGGGGTCGAGCAATCAGCCCCAGCATTTT. It yields the protein CATGKGSSNQPQHF.

This clone occurred a few times. V gene TRBV5-5 combines with J gene TRBJ1-4, with D unclear. Germline values: CDR1 SGHKS, CDR2 YYEKEE (reference sequence). Trimming stripped 1 base from V and 8 bases from J, with 9 bases between. The CDR3 consists of 13 residues. This CDR3 is CASSLQAGEKLFF. The CDR3 nucleotides read TGTGCCAGCAGCTTGCAGGCTGGGGAAAAACTGTTTTTT.

The chain combines TRBV5-6 with TRBJ1-5; possibly TRBD1 for D (5 bases). CDR1 and CDR2 from the germline V gene are SGHDT and YYEEEE. The CDR3 is 17 amino acids. V shed 2 bases and J shed 9 bases, with 24 bases lying between them. CDR3 in amino acids: CASSLEPRDGRDRPQHF. The CDR3 DNA reads as TGTGCCAGCAGCTTAGAGCCCCGGGACGGCAGGGATCGGCCCCAGCATTTT.

The chain uses TRBV15 and TRBJ2-5; D call uncertain. V lost 0 bases, J lost 2 bases, and 4 bases lay in between. The CDR3 has 13 amino acids. Per the germline V gene, CDR1 is LNHNV and CDR2 is YYDKDF (reference sequence). The DNA for the CDR3 is TGTGCCACCAGCAGAGATTTACAAGAGACCCAGTACTTC. Residues: CATSRDLQETQYF.

The chain uses TRBV7-2 and TRBJ1-1; no clear D. The V gene's germline CDR1 is SGHTA and CDR2 FQGNSA. V lost 5 bases and J lost 3, with 4 bases in between. The CDR3 is made up of 11 amino acids. CDR3 in amino acids: CASSPHTEAFF. CDR3 coding DNA: TGTGCCAGCAGCCCGCACACTGAAGCTTTCTTT.

V and J are TRBV2 and TRBJ1-1; the D gene is possibly TRBD1 (5 bases). Germline CDR1 is SNHLY and CDR2 is FYNNEI. V lost 3 bases and J 5 bases, leaving 16 bases between the germline ends. The length of the CDR3 is 15 residues. As DNA, the CDR3 is TGTGCCAGCAGTGAGGATTCGGGGCTTGGTACTGAAGCTTTCTTT. It yields the protein CASSEDSGLGTEAFF.

The V call is TRBV13, the J call TRBJ2-1; 8 positions match TRBD2. Per germline, CDR1 PRHDT and CDR2 FYEKMQ (reference sequence). This CDR3 is 16 amino acids long. V was pared by 5 bases and J by 3 bases, with 9 bases of the junction left unmatched. The CDR3 nucleotides read TGTGCCAGCAGCCGCATGGGTAGCGGGATCTACAATGAGCAGTTCTTC. This encodes CASSRMGSGIYNEQFF.

This clone showed up just a few times. The CDR3 DNA follows: TGTGCCGGACAGCGGGGTACTAGCACAGATACGCAGTATTTT. This gives the protein CAGQRGTSTDTQYF. This chain connects TRBV30 to TRBJ2-3; maybe TRBD2 (7 bases). The CDR3 is 14 residues long. Trimming removed 8 bases at V and 0 bases at J, with 15 bases between. Germline CDR1 reads GTSNPN; CDR2 reads SVGIG (reference sequence).

There are a few counts of this clone. The rearrangement joins TRBV5-1 to TRBJ2-3; D is unclear. V gave up 2 bases and J gave up 5 bases, with 15 bases separating them. The V gene's germline CDR1 is SGHRS and CDR2 YFSETQ. This CDR3 contains 15 residues. CDR3 amino acids: CASSFQPGREDTQYF. In nucleotides, the CDR3 is TGCGCCAGCAGCTTCCAACCTGGACGAGAAGATACGCAGTATTTT.

V and J are TRBV5-1 and TRBJ2-3, with TRBD1 matching 7 bases. The V gene's germline CDR1 is SGHRS and CDR2 YFSETQ. The junction had 4 bases not matched to a gene; V was cut back by 9 bases and J by 0 bases. CDR3 length equals 13 residues. Here the CDR3 reads CATRTGSTDTQYF. CDR3 bases: TGCGCCACCAGGACAGGAAGCACAGATACGCAGTATTTT.

The CDR3 DNA follows: TGTGCCAGCAGTGGGAGGGGGGTAGCGGGAGCCAGCACAGATACGCAGTATTTT. It yields the protein CASSGRGVAGASTDTQYF. The rearrangement joins TRBV6-1 to TRBJ2-3; 9 bases align to TRBD2. Losses at the gene ends were 4 bases for V and 0 bases for J; bases not matched to a gene: 11. The CDR3 runs 18 residues. Germline lookup yields CDR1 MNHNS and CDR2 SASEGT.

J is TRBJ2-1 and V is TRBV27; D remains ambiguous. V was pared by 1 base and J by 0 bases, with 13 bases between. Per germline, CDR1 MNHEY and CDR2 SMNVEV (reference sequence). The CDR3 length is 17 residues. CDR3 DNA sequence: TGTGCCAGCAGTTTATGGAGCCTGGTAAGCTCCTACAATGAGCAGTTCTTC. This sequence encodes CASSLWSLVSSYNEQFF.

The chain carries TRBV6-6 and TRBJ1-2, with a tentative D call TRBD1 (6 bases). Germline CDR1 is MNHNY and CDR2 is SVGAGI (reference sequence). This CDR3 is built from 14 residues. The V end lost 0 bases, the J end lost 4 bases, and 9 bases lay between the germline ends. This chain's CDR3 is CASSYSGQFYGYTF. CDR3 nucleotide sequence: TGTGCCAGCAGTTACTCCGGACAGTTCTATGGCTACACCTTC.

This CDR3 is CATSRVASYEQFF. The CDR3 DNA follows: TGTGCCACCAGCAGAGTGGCTAGTTATGAGCAGTTCTTC. The chain has TRBV15 and TRBJ2-1; D gene ambiguous. The germline gives CDR1 LNHNV, CDR2 YYDKDF (reference sequence). The germline V and J ends were trimmed by 1 base and 8 bases, with 9 bases remaining between them. The CDR3 spans 13 residues.

This chain uses TRBV10-3 with TRBJ2-1; TRBD2 is a possible D gene (6 bases). Germline loops: CDR1 ENHRY, CDR2 SYGVKD. Trimming removed 3 bases at V and 1 base at J, with 10 bases between. The length of the CDR3 is 15 residues. CDR3 residues: CAISDPGLSYNEQFF. In nucleotides, the CDR3 is TGTGCCATCAGTGATCCGGGACTTTCCTACAATGAGCAGTTCTTC.

The chain couples TRBV2 to TRBJ1-6; TRBD1 aligns across 8 bases. Germline CDR1 SNHLY, CDR2 FYNNEI. The CDR3 consists of 14 residues. J lost 10 bases, V lost 6 bases, and 8 bases had no gene match. CDR3 sequence: CASSASTGASPLHF. DNA for the CDR3: TGTGCCAGCAGCGCCTCGACAGGGGCCTCACCCCTCCACTTT.

V is TRBV27 and J is TRBJ2-1; 9 bases fit TRBD1. Germline CDR1 MNHEY, CDR2 SMNVEV (reference sequence). The CDR3 runs 14 residues. The V gene end was trimmed by 6 bases and the J gene end by 7 bases; junction bases not matched to a gene: 7. The CDR3 spells CASSRRTGDNEQFF. The CDR3 DNA follows: TGTGCCAGCAGCCGAAGGACAGGGGATAATGAGCAGTTCTTC.

The V call is TRBV5-4, the J call TRBJ1-3; D is uncertain. The CDR3 is 13 amino acids. Deletions cut 1 base from V and 4 bases from J, with 6 bases between. In germline, CDR1 is SGHNT, CDR2 YYREEE (reference sequence). For the CDR3, the DNA is TGTGCCAGCAGCTTGTGGGAAGGAAACACCATATATTTT. It translates to CASSLWEGNTIYF.

The chain joins TRBV10-2 to TRBJ1-1, with 7 bases aligning to TRBD1. The CDR3 runs 14 residues. V lost 4 bases to trimming and J lost 6 bases; unmatched junction nucleotides: 8. Germline V gene lookup returns CDR1 WSHSY and CDR2 SAAADI. The chain's CDR3 is CASSVVGQGAEAFF. The CDR3 coding sequence is TGCGCCAGCAGTGTAGTTGGTCAGGGGGCTGAAGCTTTCTTT.

Only one count was recorded for this clone. The CDR3 spells CASSQRRWTGDNSPLHF. As DNA, the CDR3 is TGTGCCAGCAGCCAGAGAAGATGGACAGGGGATAATTCACCCCTCCACTTT. The chain has TRBV14 and TRBJ1-6; 9 bases fit TRBD1. This CDR3 is 17 amino acids long. Germline lookup yields CDR1 SGHDN and CDR2 FVKESK. Germline trimming cut 3 bases from V and 5 bases from J; bases unmatched to any gene: 8.

The rearrangement uses TRBV19 and TRBJ1-1; D gene ambiguous. The CDR3 extends over 14 amino acids. Per the germline V gene, CDR1 is LNHDA and CDR2 is SQIVND (reference sequence). V lost 2 bases to trimming and J lost 4 bases, with 11 bases between them. CDR3 DNA sequence: TGTGCCAGTAGTATATCGGGTAGCATCACTGAAGCTTTCTTT. Translating it yields CASSISGSITEAFF.

The chain is built from TRBV28 and TRBJ2-7; 9 positions agree with TRBD2. V dropped 7 bases and J dropped 6; count of bases not matched to a gene: 10. Germline V gives CDR1 MDHEN, CDR2 SYDVKM. This CDR3 has 14 amino acids. CDR3: CASNSGTSRVEQYF. In DNA, the CDR3 is TGTGCCAGCAATTCCGGGACTAGCAGGGTCGAGCAGTACTTC.

This clone was recorded a few times. The rearrangement uses TRBV5-6 and TRBJ1-5, with D unclear. CDR3 size: 15 residues. Looked up from germline, CDR1 is SGHDT and CDR2 is YYEEEE. V dropped 1 base and J dropped 0 bases, with 8 bases sitting between them. The chain's CDR3 is CASSLLVNSNQPQHF. In nucleotides, the CDR3 is TGTGCCAGCAGCTTGCTGGTGAATAGCAATCAGCCCCAGCATTTT.

The V gene is TRBV30, the J gene TRBJ2-7; 7 nucleotides align to TRBD2. This CDR3 region has 12 residues. The junction had 3 bases not matched to a gene; V was cut back by 5 bases and J by 2 bases. CDR1 and CDR2 from the germline V gene are GTSNPN and SVGIG (reference sequence). The CDR3 loop reads CAWGTTPYEQYF. The CDR3 DNA sequence: TGTGCCTGGGGGACTACCCCCTACGAGCAGTACTTC.

The V gene is TRBV18, the J gene TRBJ2-3; possibly TRBD1 for D (5 bases). The length of the CDR3 is 16 residues. The V gene's germline CDR1 is KGHSH and CDR2 LQKENI. Trimming cost V 3 bases and J 0 bases, with 13 bases left between them. The CDR3 coding sequence is TGTGCCAGCTCACCTTTGGGCAGGGTTAGCACAGATACGCAGTATTTT. Its translation is CASSPLGRVSTDTQYF.

The rearrangement joins TRBV7-8 to TRBJ1-5, with D uncertain. The CDR3 runs to 14 residues. The V end lost 3 bases, the J end lost 4 bases, and 10 bases lay between the germline ends. Germline V CDR1 and CDR2: SGHVS, FQNEAQ. CDR3 protein: CASSFGNQNQPQHF. Here the CDR3 DNA reads TGTGCCAGCAGCTTCGGGAACCAAAATCAGCCCCAGCATTTT.

The gene calls are TRBV29-1 and TRBJ1-2, with TRBD1 matching over 7 bases. This CDR3 comprises 13 residues. The junction had 3 bases not matched to a gene; V was cut back by 4 bases and J by 1 base. The germline V gene encodes CDR1 SQVTM and CDR2 ANQGSEA. The CDR3 DNA follows: TGCAGCGTTGCCAGGGGGATTAACTATGGCTACACCTTC. Translation gives CSVARGINYGYTF.